The source of this T cell receptor beta chain is a study of breast tumors, draining lymph nodes, adjacent tissues. Study-level points and caveats: Tumor repertoires ranked between lymph nodes and nontumor tissue in diversity, with V and J gene preferences. Most tumor T cells seemingly derive from lymph node, then expand in tumor.

Axillary draining lymph nodes of breast cancer patients supplied the node samples. From germline, CDR1 is MDHEN and CDR2 SYDVKM. This CDR3 spans 14 amino acids. V lost 2 bases, J lost 5 bases, and 6 bases stayed unmatched. A note on this clonotype: Antigen specificity is unknown.

TCRdb re-analysed the multiplex PCR reads in MiXCR, keeping a single row per CDR3 protein. Of 65,000 to 80,000 distinct CDR3 sequences in the sample, roughly 19% were seen once. The sequenced sample was axillary lymph node tissue. The sequence derives from a female donor with breast cancer. Some clones in this sample may be carry-over from other donors' samples. The rearrangement links TRBV28 to TRBJ2-7, with TRBD1 identical over 7 bases. DNA of the CDR3: TGTGCCAGCAGTTTAAGCCAGGGGGTCCACGAGCAGTACTTC. Protein product: CASSLSQGVHEQYF. Using reference TRBV28 and TRBJ2-7 for the parts outside the CDR3, the full variable domain is DVKVTQSSRYLVKRTGEKVFLECVQDMDHENMFWYRQDPGLGLRLIYFSYDVKMKEKGDIPEGYSVSREKKERFSLILESASTNQTSMYLCASSLSQGVHEQYFGPGTRLTVT.